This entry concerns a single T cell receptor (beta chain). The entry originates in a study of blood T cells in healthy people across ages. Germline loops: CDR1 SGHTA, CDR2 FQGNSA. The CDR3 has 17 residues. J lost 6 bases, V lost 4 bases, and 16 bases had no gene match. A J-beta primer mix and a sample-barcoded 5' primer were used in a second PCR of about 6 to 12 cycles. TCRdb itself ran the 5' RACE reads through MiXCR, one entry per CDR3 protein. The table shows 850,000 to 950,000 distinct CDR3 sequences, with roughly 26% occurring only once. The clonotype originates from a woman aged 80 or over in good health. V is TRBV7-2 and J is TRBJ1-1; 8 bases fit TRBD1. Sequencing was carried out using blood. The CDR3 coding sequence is TGTGCCAGCAGCTGGGAGTTCAGGGGGCCAGTGGGAGCTGAAGCTTTCTTT. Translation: CASSWEFRGPVGAEAFF.